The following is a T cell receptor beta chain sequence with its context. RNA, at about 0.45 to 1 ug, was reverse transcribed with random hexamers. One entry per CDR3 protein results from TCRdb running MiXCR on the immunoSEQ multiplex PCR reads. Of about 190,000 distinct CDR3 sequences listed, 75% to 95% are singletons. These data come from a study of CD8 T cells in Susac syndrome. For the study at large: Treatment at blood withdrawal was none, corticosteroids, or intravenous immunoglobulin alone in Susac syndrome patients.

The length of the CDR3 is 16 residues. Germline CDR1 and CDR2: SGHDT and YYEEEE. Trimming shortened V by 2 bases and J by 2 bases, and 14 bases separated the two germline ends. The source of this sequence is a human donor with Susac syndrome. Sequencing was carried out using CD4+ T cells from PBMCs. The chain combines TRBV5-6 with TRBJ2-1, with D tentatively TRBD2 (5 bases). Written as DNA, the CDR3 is TGTGCCAGCAGCTTTGTCGCGGGTTCGGCCTACAATGAGCAGTTCTTC. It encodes CASSFVAGSAYNEQFF.